The 16 T cell receptor beta chains in this list originate from one sample, sequenced in a study of metastatic and nonmetastatic thyroid tumors. Using MiXCR, TCRdb reanalyzed the PCR reads. The sample lists some 7,100 clones, approximately 35% occurring once. The entire patient cohort was treatment-naive prior to thyroid surgery. Material: adjacent normal tissue. The receptor set was obtained from a female donor with papillary thyroid cancer or a benign thyroid nodule (not recorded which). Some clones in this sample may be carry-over from other donors' samples.

The V gene is TRBV18, the J gene TRBJ1-3, with 9 bases matching TRBD1. This CDR3 comprises 16 residues. V lost 2 bases to trimming and J lost 3 bases; unmatched junction nucleotides: 5. Germline V CDR1 and CDR2: KGHSH, LQKENI. The CDR3 loop reads CASSPSGQGGGNTIYF. The CDR3 nucleotides read TGTGCCAGCTCACCATCGGGACAGGGTGGTGGAAACACCATATATTTT.

J is TRBJ2-7 and V is TRBV12-3 or TRBV12-4; D ambiguous. This CDR3 contains 13 residues. Deletions cut 3 bases from V and 5 bases from J, with 11 bases between. The CDR3 loop reads CASSLKGVHEQYF. The CDR3 nucleotides are TGTGCCAGCAGTTTGAAGGGTGTCCACGAGCAGTACTTC.

Judged by abundance, this clone is medium-sized. The chain employs TRBV6-2 or TRBV6-3 and TRBJ2-5; 8 bases match TRBD1. Germline loops: CDR1 MNHEY, CDR2 SVGEGT. The CDR3 spans 15 residues. Trimming took 0 bases from V and 5 from J; bases not matched to a gene: 5. Here the CDR3 DNA reads TGTGCCAGCAGTTACTCCTTCAGGGGGCGTGAGACCCAGTACTTC. Protein sequence: CASSYSFRGRETQYF.

Comment on this clone: Distinct nucleotide sequences in the sample also encode this CDR3. This chain links TRBV3-1 with TRBJ2-1, with TRBD2 matching over 14 bases. Losses at the gene ends were 5 bases for V and 6 bases for J; bases not matched to a gene: 3. The CDR3 is made up of 15 amino acids. In germline, CDR1 is LGHDT, CDR2 YNNKEL (reference sequence). The CDR3 coding sequence is TGTGCCAGCAGCAGACTAGCGGGAGGGATCAATGAGCAGTTCTTC. This translates into CASSRLAGGINEQFF.

This clone has only a few counts. Germline is not matched at one junction end, which may reflect a read error. J is TRBJ1-1 and V is TRBV6-1, with D hard to call. The germline gives CDR1 MNHNS, CDR2 SASEGT. There are 15 residues in the CDR3. The CDR3: CVSSRTGVLAGEAFF. The CDR3 bases are TGTGTCAGCAGTCGGACGGGTGTGCTCGCAGGTGAAGCTTTCTTT.

The V and J genes are TRBV20-1 and TRBJ2-7; 7 bases map to TRBD2. V lost 7 bases and J lost 2; bases outside the gene matches: 14. The CDR3 length is 15 residues. Germline V gene data show CDR1 as DFQATT and CDR2 as SNEGSKA (reference sequence). The CDR3 DNA reads TGCAGTGGTGAGACTAATAGCGGGTCGCCCTACGAGCAGTACTTC. It is translated as CSGETNSGSPYEQYF.

This clone has just a few counts. This could be a read error, since a much larger clone is one nucleotide away. J is TRBJ2-5 and V is TRBV6-1, with D perhaps TRBD1 (6 bases). Between the trimmed V and J ends, which lost 7 bases and 3 bases, there was a span of 15 bases. CDR1 and CDR2 from the germline V gene are MNHNS and SASEGT. The CDR3 consists of 14 residues. The CDR3 nucleotides read TGTGCCAGCATGGGACATGGTAACAAAGAGACCCAGTACTTC. Encoded protein: CASMGHGNKETQYF.

The chain carries TRBV6-5 and TRBJ2-7; D remains ambiguous. This CDR3 is built from 16 residues. Between the trimmed V and J ends, which lost 2 bases and 3 bases, there was a span of 17 bases. Germline CDR1 is MNHEY and CDR2 is SVGAGI. The CDR3 nucleotides read TGTGCCAGCAGTTACCCCGGCTCCCCAAGGGACTACGAGCAGTACTTC. Translated, it gives CASSYPGSPRDYEQYF.

By sample fraction, this clone is large. This chain links TRBV11-1 with TRBJ1-1; 7 positions agree with TRBD1. Germline lookup yields CDR1 SGHAT and CDR2 FQDESV (reference sequence). The length of the CDR3 is 12 residues. The trim removed 3 bases at V and 8 bases at J, leaving 3 bases unmatched. The CDR3 sequence: CASSFGTAEAFF. DNA of the CDR3: TGTGCCAGCAGCTTTGGGACAGCCGAAGCTTTCTTT. Drawing the rest from reference TRBV11-1 and TRBJ1-1, the complete variable domain is EAEVAQSPRYKITEKSQAVAFWCDPISGHATLYWYRQILGQGPELLVQFQDESVVDDSQLPKDRFSAERLKGVDSTLKIQPAELGDSAMYLCASSFGTAEAFFGQGTRLTVV.

This clone showed up just a few times. Sequence at one end of the junction differs from germline and may be a read error. Here the CDR3 DNA reads TGTGCCAGCAGGGAAGGTCCCGGGAGTTATTACGAGCAGTACTTC. The encoded protein is CASREGPGSYYEQYF. V gene TRBV6-1 combines with J gene TRBJ2-7, with D perhaps TRBD2 (6 bases). In germline, CDR1 is MNHNS, CDR2 SASEGT. The CDR3 contains 15 residues.

The rearrangement links TRBV20-1 to TRBJ2-7; D is uncertain. V lost 3 bases, J lost 2 bases, and 5 bases lay in between. The CDR3 covers 11 residues. From germline, CDR1 is DFQATT and CDR2 SNEGSKA (reference sequence). The CDR3 here is CSARTTYEQYF. In DNA, the CDR3 is TGCAGTGCTAGGACAACCTACGAGCAGTACTTC.

This clone was counted only a few times. The chain couples TRBV6-5 to TRBJ2-7; D not certain. The germline V gene encodes CDR1 MNHEY and CDR2 SVGAGI. V was trimmed by 0 bases and J by 0 bases, leaving 9 bases between them. The CDR3 extends over 15 amino acids. The CDR3, as DNA: TGTGCCAGCAGTTACTCGAGCTACTCCTCCTACGAGCAGTACTTC. Translating it yields CASSYSSYSSYEQYF.

Judged by abundance, this clone is medium-sized. The chain employs TRBV27 and TRBJ2-1; 11 positions agree with TRBD2. Trimming removed 8 bases from V and 8 bases from J; junction bases left unmatched: 23. This CDR3 has 19 residues. Looked up from germline, CDR1 is MNHEY and CDR2 is SMNVEV (reference sequence). The CDR3 spells CASRLDRLTSGTGMYEQFF. DNA of the CDR3: TGTGCCAGCCGCCTGGACAGGCTGACTAGCGGGACCGGGATGTATGAGCAGTTCTTC.

This clone was observed a single time. V is TRBV5-1 and J is TRBJ2-1; D might be TRBD1 (5 bases). This CDR3 is built from 17 residues. V lost 3 bases to trimming and J lost 3 bases, with 19 bases between them. In germline, CDR1 is SGHRS, CDR2 YFSETQ. This CDR3 reads CASSSGPVDSLYNEQFF. CDR3 sequence (DNA): TGCGCCAGCAGCTCCGGGCCCGTTGACAGCCTCTACAATGAGCAGTTCTTC.

This clone was observed at least ten times. The chain links TRBV6-1 to TRBJ2-2; D tentatively reads TRBD1 or TRBD2 (5 bases each). Germline-derived CDR1 and CDR2 are MNHNS and SASEGT. V was shortened by 5 bases and J by 5 bases, with 18 bases between the two germline ends. There are 16 residues in the CDR3. CDR3 coding DNA: TGTGCCAGCAGTCGAAGTCCCGGGACGGGGACCGGGGAGCTGTTTTTT. This translates into CASSRSPGTGTGELFF.

The V call is TRBV19, the J call TRBJ1-5; tentative D call: TRBD1 (6 bases). This CDR3 is built from 15 residues. Germline assignment: CDR1 LNHDA and CDR2 SQIVND (reference sequence). The V end was cut by 4 bases, the J end by 6 bases, with 16 bases between. CDR3 region: CASSTTTGSSQPQHF. As DNA, the CDR3 is TGTGCCAGTAGTACCACCACAGGGTCTTCTCAGCCCCAGCATTTT.